The T cell receptor (beta chain) under discussion was sequenced for a study of T-cell memory formation after mild COVID-19. Notes on the study in general: The study found contracting CD4+ clones mainly in CM and EM and contracting CD8+ clones in EMRA.

In regard to this clonotype: The antigen remains unidentified.

Per the germline V gene, CDR1 is DFQATT and CDR2 is SNEGSKA (reference sequence). The CDR3 is made up of 15 amino acids. The germline V and J ends were trimmed by 5 bases and 0 bases, with 16 bases remaining between them. cDNA libraries for TCR alpha and TCR beta, carrying sample barcodes and UMIs, came from 5'RACE with constant-segment primers. TCRdb reprocessed the 5' RACE reads with MiXCR, giving one entry per CDR3 protein. Seen here are about 200,000 distinct CDR3 sequences, over 9.5% observed once, and the top ten hold 3.5%. The V gene is TRBV20-1, the J gene TRBJ1-1; TRBD1 is a possible D gene (5 bases). This receptor was taken from a young man who had mild COVID-19 (a few samples of this study predate the infection). Cell type and time point are not known. Sequencing was performed on PBMCs or a T cell subset sorted from them (not recorded which). CDR3 sequence reads: CSAAWGGGLNTEAFF. The CDR3, as DNA: TGCAGTGCTGCGTGGGGGGGTGGGTTGAACACTGAAGCTTTCTTT.